Listed below are T cell receptor beta chains from one sample, sequenced in a study of T-cell memory formation after mild COVID-19. TCRdb used MiXCR to reprocess the 5' RACE reads, holding one entry per CDR3 protein. The table shows 130,000 to 150,000 distinct CDR3 sequences, with 15% to 20% occurring only once. Sequencing was performed on PBMCs or a T cell subset sorted from them (not recorded which). These receptors were obtained from an adult woman who had mild COVID-19 (a few samples of this study predate the infection). Cell type and time point are not known. Each CDR3 is given with its conserved first and last residue. A D gene is named only where the DNA matches it firmly. Clone size appears in some rows only: once, few, many, or a class for an expanded clone.

d_call	clone_size	v_call	cdr3_length	j_call	cdr3_aa	cdr3_nt
TRBD2	-	TRBV29-1	12	TRBJ2-7	CSVGLAGGEQYF	TGCAGCGTTGGCCTAGCGGGAGGGGAGCAGTACTTC
TRBD1	few	TRBV5-1	14	TRBJ2-7	CASSSTYRGGEQYF	TGCGCCAGCAGCTCTACCTACAGGGGCGGCGAGCAGTACTTC
-	-	TRBV6-1	16	TRBJ1-3	CASSEAVGSFGNTIYF	TGTGCCAGCAGTGAAGCAGTAGGTTCATTTGGAAACACCATATATTTT
-	-	TRBV18	14	TRBJ2-3	CASSRTQDTDTQYF	TGTGCCAGCTCACGCACACAAGACACAGATACGCAGTATTTT
TRBD2	few	TRBV20-1	16	TRBJ2-1	CSARGAGTRPYNEQFF	TGCAGTGCTAGAGGCGCCGGGACTAGGCCTTACAATGAGCAGTTCTTC
-	few	TRBV7-7	13	TRBJ1-1	CASSPTTGTEAFF	TGTGCCAGCAGCCCCACCACTGGCACTGAAGCTTTCTTT
-	few	TRBV7-9	13	TRBJ1-1	CASGIGVNTEAFF	TGTGCCAGCGGTATCGGGGTTAACACTGAAGCTTTCTTT
-	few	TRBV6-5	13	TRBJ1-1	CASPRGVNTEAFF	TGTGCCTCCCCCCGGGGGGTTAACACTGAAGCTTTCTTT
-	few	TRBV7-2	14	TRBJ2-7	CASSLSGTSGEQYF	TGTGCCAGCAGCTTAAGCGGGACAAGCGGCGAGCAGTACTTC
-	-	TRBV19	15	TRBJ1-1	CASSMRDARNTEAFF	TGTGCCAGTAGTATGAGAGACGCAAGGAACACTGAAGCTTTCTTT